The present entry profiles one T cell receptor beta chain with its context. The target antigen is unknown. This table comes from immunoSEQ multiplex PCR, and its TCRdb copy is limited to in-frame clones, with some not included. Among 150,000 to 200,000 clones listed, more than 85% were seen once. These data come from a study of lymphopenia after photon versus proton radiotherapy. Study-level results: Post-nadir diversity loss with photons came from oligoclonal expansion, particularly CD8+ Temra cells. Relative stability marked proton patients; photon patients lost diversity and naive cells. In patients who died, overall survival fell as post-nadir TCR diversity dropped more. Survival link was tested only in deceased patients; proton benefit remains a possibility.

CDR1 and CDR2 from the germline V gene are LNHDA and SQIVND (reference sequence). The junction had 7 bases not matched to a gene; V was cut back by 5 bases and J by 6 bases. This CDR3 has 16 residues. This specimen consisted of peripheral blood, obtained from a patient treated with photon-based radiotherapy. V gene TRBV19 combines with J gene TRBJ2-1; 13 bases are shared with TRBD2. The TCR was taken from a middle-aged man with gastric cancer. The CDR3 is CASSPKGTSGTNEQFF. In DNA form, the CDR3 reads TGTGCCAGTAGTCCCAAGGGGACTAGCGGGACCAATGAGCAGTTCTTC.